The clone carrying this TCR beta chain appeared a few times. The entry originates in a study of PD-1 blockade in mismatch repair-deficient tumors. V lost 0 bases and J 0 bases, leaving 14 bases between the germline ends. CDR1 is MGHRA and CDR2 is YSYEKL in the germline V gene. The CDR3 sequence is 18 residues long. The table came from immunoSEQ multiplex PCR; TCRdb's copy has only in-frame clones and leaves some out. Among 100,000 to 150,000 clones listed, approximately 86% were seen once. Sequenced material: peripheral blood, taken 44 weeks after starting pembrolizumab. The TCR was taken from an adult with mismatch repair-deficient cancer. The V call is TRBV4-1, the J call TRBJ1-4, with D unclear. Written as DNA, the CDR3 is TGCGCCAGCAGCCAAGATCTCGACTTTGCTACAACTAATGAAAAACTGTTTTTT. This codes for CASSQDLDFATTNEKLFF.